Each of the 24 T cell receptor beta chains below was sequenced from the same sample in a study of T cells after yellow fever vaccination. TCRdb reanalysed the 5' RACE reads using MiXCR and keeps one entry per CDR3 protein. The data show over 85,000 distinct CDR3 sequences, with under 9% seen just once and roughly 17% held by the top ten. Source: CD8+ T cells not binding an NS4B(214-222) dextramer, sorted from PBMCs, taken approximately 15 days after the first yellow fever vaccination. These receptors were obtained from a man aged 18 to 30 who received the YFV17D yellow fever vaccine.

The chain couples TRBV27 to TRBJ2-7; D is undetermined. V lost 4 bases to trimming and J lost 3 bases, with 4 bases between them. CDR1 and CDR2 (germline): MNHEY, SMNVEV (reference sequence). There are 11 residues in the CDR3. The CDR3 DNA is TGTGCCAGCAGTTCTATCTACGAGCAGTACTTC. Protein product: CASSSIYEQYF.

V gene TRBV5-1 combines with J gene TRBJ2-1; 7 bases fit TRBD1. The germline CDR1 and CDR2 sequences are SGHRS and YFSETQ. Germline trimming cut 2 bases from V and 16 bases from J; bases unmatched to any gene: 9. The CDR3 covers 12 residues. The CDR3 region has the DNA TGCGCCAGCAGCTTTAGACTGGGACAGTACTTCTTC. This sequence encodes CASSFRLGQYFF.

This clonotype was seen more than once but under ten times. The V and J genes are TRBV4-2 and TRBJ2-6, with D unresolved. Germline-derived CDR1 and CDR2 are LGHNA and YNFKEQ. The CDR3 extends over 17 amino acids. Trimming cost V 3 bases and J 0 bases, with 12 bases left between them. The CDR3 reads CASSQSDSSSGANVLTF. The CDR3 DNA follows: TGTGCCAGCAGCCAGAGTGACTCCAGCTCTGGGGCCAACGTCCTGACTTTC.

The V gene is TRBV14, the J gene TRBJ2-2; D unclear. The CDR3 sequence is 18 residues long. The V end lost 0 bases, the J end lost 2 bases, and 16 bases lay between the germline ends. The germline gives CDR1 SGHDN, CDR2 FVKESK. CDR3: CASSQDYRASTNTGELFF. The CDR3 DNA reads TGTGCCAGCAGCCAAGATTACCGGGCCAGCACCAACACCGGGGAGCTGTTTTTT.

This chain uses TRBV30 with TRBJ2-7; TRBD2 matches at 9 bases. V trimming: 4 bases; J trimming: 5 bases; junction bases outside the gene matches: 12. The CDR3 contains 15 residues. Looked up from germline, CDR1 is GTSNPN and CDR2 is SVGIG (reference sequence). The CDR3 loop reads CAWTAGGGPGDEQYF. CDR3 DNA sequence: TGTGCCTGGACCGCGGGGGGGGGACCAGGGGACGAGCAGTACTTC.

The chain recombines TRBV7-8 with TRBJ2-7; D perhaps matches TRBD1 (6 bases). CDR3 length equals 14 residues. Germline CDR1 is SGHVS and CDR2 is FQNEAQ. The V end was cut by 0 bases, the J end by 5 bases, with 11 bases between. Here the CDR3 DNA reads TGTGCCAGCAGCTTAGCGCAGGGGACCCACGAGCAGTACGTC. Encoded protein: CASSLAQGTHEQYV.

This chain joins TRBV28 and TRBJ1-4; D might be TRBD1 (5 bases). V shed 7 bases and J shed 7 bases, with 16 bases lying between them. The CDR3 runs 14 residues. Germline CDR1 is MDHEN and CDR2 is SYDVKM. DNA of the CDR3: TGTGCCAGCAACACTATTGGGGGGGGTGAAAAACTGTTTTTT. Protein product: CASNTIGGGEKLFF.

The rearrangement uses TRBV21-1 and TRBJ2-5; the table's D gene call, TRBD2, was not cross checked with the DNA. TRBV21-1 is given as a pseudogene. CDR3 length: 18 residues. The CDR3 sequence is CASSKVGLADLYQETQYF. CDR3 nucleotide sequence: TGTGCCAGCAGCAAAGTTGGGCTAGCGGACCTGTACCAAGAGACCCAGTACTTC.

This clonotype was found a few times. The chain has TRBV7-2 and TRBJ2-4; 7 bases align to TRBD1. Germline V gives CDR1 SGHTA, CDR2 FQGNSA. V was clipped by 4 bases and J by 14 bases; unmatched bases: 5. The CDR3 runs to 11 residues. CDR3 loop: CASSSNDREYF. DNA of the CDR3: TGTGCCAGCAGCTCAAATGACAGGGAGTACTTC.

The CDR3, as DNA: TGTGCCAGCAGCTTACTCGGGGCAGATACGCAGTATTTT. This codes for CASSLLGADTQYF. The rearrangement links TRBV7-3 to TRBJ2-3, with a possible D match to TRBD2 (5 bases). Deletions cut 2 bases from V and 4 bases from J, with 7 bases between. The germline V gene encodes CDR1 SGHTA and CDR2 FQGTGA. There are 13 residues in the CDR3.

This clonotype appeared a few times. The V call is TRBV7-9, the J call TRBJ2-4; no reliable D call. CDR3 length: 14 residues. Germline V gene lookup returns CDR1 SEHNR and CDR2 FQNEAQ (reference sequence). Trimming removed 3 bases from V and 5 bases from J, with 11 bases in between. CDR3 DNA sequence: TGTGCCAGCAGCTTTCCCGGACCAGAAAACATTCAGTACTTC. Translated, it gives CASSFPGPENIQYF.

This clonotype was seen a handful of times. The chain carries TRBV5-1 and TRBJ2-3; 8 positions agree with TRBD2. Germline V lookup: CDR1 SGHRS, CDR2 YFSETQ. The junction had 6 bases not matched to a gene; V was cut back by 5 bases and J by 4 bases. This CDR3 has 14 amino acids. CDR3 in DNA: TGCGCCAGCAGTTCGGGACTAGGGCCAGATACGCAGTATTTT. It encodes CASSSGLGPDTQYF.

CDR3 protein: CASSPRSSYNEQFF. The DNA of the CDR3 is TGTGCCAGCAGTCCCCGAAGCTCCTACAATGAGCAGTTCTTC. The V gene is TRBV9, the J gene TRBJ2-1; no clear D. The germline gives CDR1 SGDLS, CDR2 YYNGEE. The CDR3 loop spans 14 amino acids. The V end lost 5 bases, the J end lost 0 bases, and 9 bases lay between the germline ends.

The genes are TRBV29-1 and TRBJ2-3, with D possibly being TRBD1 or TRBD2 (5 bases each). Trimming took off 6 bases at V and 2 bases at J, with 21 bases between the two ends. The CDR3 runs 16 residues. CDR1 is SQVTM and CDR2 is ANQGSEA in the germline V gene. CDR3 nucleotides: TGCAGCGTGAGGGGCCTGTCCCACGGCCCCACAGATACGCAGTATTTT. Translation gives CSVRGLSHGPTDTQYF.

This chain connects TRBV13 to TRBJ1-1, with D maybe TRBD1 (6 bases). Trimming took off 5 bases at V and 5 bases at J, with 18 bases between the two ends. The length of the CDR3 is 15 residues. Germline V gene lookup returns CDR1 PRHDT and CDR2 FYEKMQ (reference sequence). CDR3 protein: CASSTLQGTRTEAFF. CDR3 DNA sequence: TGTGCCAGCAGCACATTACAGGGTACTAGGACTGAAGCTTTCTTT.

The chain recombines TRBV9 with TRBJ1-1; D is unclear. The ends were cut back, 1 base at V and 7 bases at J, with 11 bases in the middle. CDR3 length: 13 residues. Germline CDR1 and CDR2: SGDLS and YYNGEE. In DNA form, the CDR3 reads TGTGCCAGCAGCGTAAGCGGGTCGGGTGAAGCTTTCTTT. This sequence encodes CASSVSGSGEAFF.

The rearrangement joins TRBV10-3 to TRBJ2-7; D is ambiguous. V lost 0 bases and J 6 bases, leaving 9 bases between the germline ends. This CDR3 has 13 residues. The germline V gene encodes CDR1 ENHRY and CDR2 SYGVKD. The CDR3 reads CAISESQALEQYV. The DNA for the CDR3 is TGTGCCATCAGTGAGTCCCAAGCGCTCGAGCAGTACGTC.

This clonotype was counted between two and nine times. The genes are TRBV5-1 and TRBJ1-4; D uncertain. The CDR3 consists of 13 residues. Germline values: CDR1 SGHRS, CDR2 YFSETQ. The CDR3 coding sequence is TGCGTACGTTGGACGGGAACTAATGAAAAACTGTTTTTT. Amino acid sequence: CVRWTGTNEKLFF. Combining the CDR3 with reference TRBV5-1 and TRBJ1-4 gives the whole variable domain KAGVTQTPRYLIKTRGQQVTLSCSPISGHRSVSWYQQTPGQGLQFLFEYFSETQRNKGNFPGRFSGRQFSNSRSEMNVSTLELGDSALYLCVRWTGTNEKLFFGSGTQLSVL.

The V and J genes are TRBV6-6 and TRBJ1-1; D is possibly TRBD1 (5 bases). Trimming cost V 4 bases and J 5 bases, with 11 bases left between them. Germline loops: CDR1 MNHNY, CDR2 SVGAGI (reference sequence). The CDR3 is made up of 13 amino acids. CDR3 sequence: CASSWGRGTEAFF. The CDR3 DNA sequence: TGTGCCAGCAGTTGGGGCCGCGGAACTGAAGCTTTCTTT.

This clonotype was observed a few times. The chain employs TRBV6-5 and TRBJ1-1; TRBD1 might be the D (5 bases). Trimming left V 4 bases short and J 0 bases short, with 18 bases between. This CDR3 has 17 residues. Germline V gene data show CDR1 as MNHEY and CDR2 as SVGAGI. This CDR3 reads CASSSFQTGTVNTEAFF. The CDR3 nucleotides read TGTGCCAGCAGTTCCTTTCAAACCGGGACGGTGAACACTGAAGCTTTCTTT.

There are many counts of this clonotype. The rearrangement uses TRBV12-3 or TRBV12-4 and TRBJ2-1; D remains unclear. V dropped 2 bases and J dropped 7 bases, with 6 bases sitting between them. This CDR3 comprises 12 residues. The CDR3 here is CASSLPRNEQFF. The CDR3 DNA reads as TGTGCCAGCAGTTTACCCCGTAATGAGCAGTTCTTC.

The DNA for the CDR3 is TGTGCCAGCAGGGGGATGGGGTTTCAAGCTTTCTTT. Protein: CASRGMGFQAFF. This chain links TRBV27 with TRBJ1-1; D remains unclear. V was shortened by 6 bases and J by 9 bases, with 14 bases between the two germline ends. Germline-derived CDR1 and CDR2 are MNHEY and SMNVEV (reference sequence). The CDR3 is 12 residues long.

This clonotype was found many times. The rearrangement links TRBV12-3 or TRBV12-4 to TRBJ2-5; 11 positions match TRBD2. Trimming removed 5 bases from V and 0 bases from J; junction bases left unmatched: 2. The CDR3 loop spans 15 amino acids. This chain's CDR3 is CASSGLAGDQETQYF. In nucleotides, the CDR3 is TGTGCCAGCAGTGGACTAGCGGGCGACCAAGAGACCCAGTACTTC.

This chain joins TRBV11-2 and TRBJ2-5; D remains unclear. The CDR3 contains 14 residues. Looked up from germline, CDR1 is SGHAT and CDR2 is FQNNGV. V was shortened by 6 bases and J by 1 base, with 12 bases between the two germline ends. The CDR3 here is CASSLGPIQETQYF. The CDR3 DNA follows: TGTGCCAGCAGTCTCGGGCCAATCCAAGAGACCCAGTACTTC.